The 29 T cell receptor beta chains given below trace back to one sample, sequenced in a study of T cell responses to AZD1222 COVID-19 vaccine. The repertoire was sequenced with immunoSEQ multiplex PCR; TCRdb's copy has only in-frame clones and lacks some. The sample has some 170,000 clones; approximately 92% are singletons. The specimen comprised peripheral blood, sampled 28 days after the second dose of the MenACWY control vaccine. The receptor source for this set is an adult who received the MenACWY meningococcal vaccine as a control.

The chain joins TRBV5-1 to TRBJ1-1; D gene uncertain. Germline CDR1 reads SGHRS; CDR2 reads YFSETQ. V was clipped by 1 base and J by 6 bases, with 10 bases between them. This CDR3 spans 13 amino acids. CDR3 DNA sequence: TGCGCCAGCAGCTTGTTCAGGAGCCCTGAAGCTTTCTTT. Protein: CASSLFRSPEAFF.

The J gene is TRBJ2-3, the V gene TRBV19; no firm D call. Trimming removed 5 bases from V and 1 base from J, with 13 bases in between. This CDR3 is 15 amino acids long. CDR1 LNHDA and CDR2 SQIVND come from the germline V gene (reference sequence). CDR3 bases: TGTGCCAGTAGTCCGACGGGCCTAGGCACAGATACGCAGTATTTT. This encodes CASSPTGLGTDTQYF.

The CDR3: CASSYRGGQANKNIQYF. CDR3 bases: TGTGCCAGTTCTTATCGGGGGGGACAGGCGAACAAAAACATTCAGTACTTC. V usage is TRBV19 and J usage is TRBJ2-4; either TRBD1 or TRBD2 may fit D (8 bases each). The V gene lost 8 bases and the J gene lost 3 bases, with 23 bases spanning the gap. This CDR3 contains 17 residues. The germline V gene has CDR1 LNHDA and CDR2 SQIVND (reference sequence).

This clone was seen a few times. The chain links TRBV2 to TRBJ1-4, with 7 positions matching TRBD1. Germline V gives CDR1 SNHLY, CDR2 FYNNEI. Trimming at V came to 5 bases and at J to 5 bases, leaving 5 bases not matched to a gene. This CDR3 spans 14 amino acids. For the CDR3, the DNA is TGTGCCAGCAGTTCGGGACAGTTAAATGAAAAACTGTTTTTT. Translating gives CASSSGQLNEKLFF.

The chain links TRBV19 to TRBJ1-2; D is unresolved. V was trimmed by 7 bases and J by 0 bases, leaving 12 bases between them. Germline CDR1 is LNHDA and CDR2 is SQIVND (reference sequence). The CDR3 is 14 amino acids. The CDR3 here is CASTLNIANYGYTF. In nucleotides, the CDR3 is TGTGCCAGTACCCTAAATATAGCTAACTATGGCTACACCTTC.

The rearrangement uses TRBV7-9 and TRBJ1-3, with D perhaps TRBD1 (5 bases). Germline CDR1 reads SEHNR; CDR2 reads FQNEAQ (reference sequence). The length of the CDR3 is 16 residues. Deletions cut 1 base from V and 0 bases from J, with 10 bases between. CDR3 sequence reads: CASSLGPDISGNTIYF. CDR3 nucleotide sequence: TGTGCCAGCAGCTTAGGTCCGGACATCTCTGGAAACACCATATATTTT.

The chain uses TRBV30 and TRBJ1-6; 10 bases fit TRBD1. This CDR3 spans 13 amino acids. Germline CDR1 is GTSNPN and CDR2 is SVGIG (reference sequence). V trimming: 6 bases; J trimming: 8 bases; junction bases outside the gene matches: 4. The CDR3 here is CACKTGGYSPLHF. In DNA form, the CDR3 reads TGTGCCTGCAAGACAGGGGGCTATTCACCCCTCCACTTT.

The chain joins TRBV6-1 to TRBJ2-3, with no clear D. The germline V gene has CDR1 MNHNS and CDR2 SASEGT. The V and J ends lost 1 base and 5 bases respectively, with 10 bases between them. The CDR3 consists of 14 residues. The CDR3 DNA is TGTGCCAGCAGTGAAGGAAAGAGGCGAGATACGCAGTATTTT. Protein sequence: CASSEGKRRDTQYF.

The chain has TRBV25-1 and TRBJ1-2; D unresolved. Germline V gene data show CDR1 as MGHDK and CDR2 as SYGVNS. CDR3 length: 12 amino acids. V was pared by 6 bases and J by 8 bases, with 13 bases between. The DNA for the CDR3 is TGTGCCAGCAGGGACTACCGAGGCGGCTACACCTTC. This translates into CASRDYRGGYTF.

Concerning this clone: The identical CDR3 is also encoded by other nucleotide sequences in the sample. The V and J genes are TRBV6-5 and TRBJ1-5; perhaps TRBD1 as D (5 bases). The CDR3 sequence is 15 residues long. Germline values: CDR1 MNHEY, CDR2 SVGAGI. V gave up 2 bases and J gave up 0 bases, with 8 bases separating them. CDR3 nucleotide sequence: TGTGCCAGCAGTTACAGCAGGGATAGCAATCAGCCCCAGCATTTT. Amino acids: CASSYSRDSNQPQHF.

The chain uses TRBV6-5 and TRBJ1-2; possible D gene TRBD1, 5 bases. The CDR3 spans 15 residues. The germline V and J ends were trimmed by 0 bases and 1 base, with 9 bases remaining between them. Germline CDR1 and CDR2: MNHEY and SVGAGI. Written as DNA, the CDR3 is TGTGCCAGCAGTTACTCGCAAGGGGTTAACTATGGCTACACCTTC. Translating it yields CASSYSQGVNYGYTF.

The J gene is TRBJ1-4, the V gene TRBV7-9; no clear D gene. The CDR3 contains 14 residues. Germline loops: CDR1 SEHNR, CDR2 FQNEAQ (reference sequence). With 0 bases removed from V and 7 bases from J, the gap between germline ends came to 9 bases. CDR3 nucleotide sequence: TGTGCCAGCAGCTTAGCCCAGACGGCTGAAAAACTGTTTTTT. Encoded protein: CASSLAQTAEKLFF.

This sequence joins TRBV11-2 and TRBJ2-3; no firm D call. The germline V gene has CDR1 SGHAT and CDR2 FQNNGV. The CDR3 covers 11 residues. Trimming took off 11 bases at V and 1 base at J, with 7 bases between the two ends. CDR3 in DNA: TGTGCCTCAGGTGGCACAGATACGCAGTATTTT. Its translation is CASGGTDTQYF.

About this clone itself: The same CDR3 also results from other DNA sequences found in this sample. The genes are TRBV12-3 or TRBV12-4 and TRBJ2-7, with a weak D call TRBD1 (6 bases). Trimming shortened V by 5 bases and J by 4 bases, and 9 bases separated the two germline ends. This CDR3 spans 12 amino acids. In nucleotides, the CDR3 is TGTGCCAGCAGTGGGGGCGTATACGAGCAGTACTTC. Translation gives CASSGGVYEQYF.

This chain uses TRBV5-1 with TRBJ1-2; D is possibly TRBD1 (6 bases). The germline V gene encodes CDR1 SGHRS and CDR2 YFSETQ. Trimming cost V 6 bases and J 3 bases, with 15 bases left between them. CDR3 length: 14 residues. CDR3 sequence (DNA): TGCGCCAGCACGTCTATACAGGGTGACTATGGCTACACCTTC. Protein product: CASTSIQGDYGYTF.

V is TRBV7-3 and J is TRBJ2-6; D may be TRBD1 or TRBD2 (6 bases each). Germline V gene sequence: CDR1 SGHTA, CDR2 FQGTGA. The CDR3 is 17 residues long. V lost 3 bases and J lost 4, with 16 bases in between. CDR3 residues: CASSFLPGARGANVLTF. CDR3 nucleotide sequence: TGTGCCAGCAGCTTCCTCCCGGGGGCGCGCGGGGCCAACGTCCTGACTTTC.

The chain combines TRBV6-4 with TRBJ2-4; D gene ambiguous. V lost 3 bases to trimming and J lost 8 bases, with 2 bases between them. This CDR3 is built from 10 residues. Germline CDR1 is MRHNA and CDR2 is SNTAGT. CDR3 loop: CASSDHIQYF. The CDR3 DNA is TGTGCCAGCAGTGATCACATTCAGTACTTC.

This clone was seen more than once but under ten times. The CDR3 reads CASSSSSYEQYF. CDR3 bases: TGTGCCAGCAGTTCCAGCTCCTACGAGCAGTACTTC. The V gene is TRBV6-5, the J gene TRBJ2-7; no reliable D call. Germline V gene data show CDR1 as MNHEY and CDR2 as SVGAGI. The CDR3 is 12 residues long. Trimming took off 4 bases at V and 0 bases at J, with 4 bases between the two ends.

The chain carries TRBV7-9 and TRBJ1-1, with 8 positions matching TRBD1. The germline CDR1 and CDR2 sequences are SEHNR and FQNEAQ (reference sequence). The length of the CDR3 is 17 residues. The trim removed 4 bases at V and 0 bases at J, leaving 10 bases unmatched. The CDR3 nucleotides read TGTGCCAGCAGCTCCCCGGGACAGGAATTCATGAACACTGAAGCTTTCTTT. This codes for CASSSPGQEFMNTEAFF.

The rearrangement links TRBV28 to TRBJ1-1; D gene unclear. CDR3 length equals 13 residues. V lost 5 bases and J 6 bases, leaving 13 bases between the germline ends. Germline V gene lookup returns CDR1 MDHEN and CDR2 SYDVKM. The CDR3 here is CASSVSGPPEAFF. CDR3 nucleotide sequence: TGTGCCAGCAGTGTCAGCGGGCCCCCTGAAGCTTTCTTT.

The rearrangement uses TRBV3-1 (or the pseudogene TRBV3-2) and TRBJ1-1, with D maybe TRBD1 (5 bases). Trimming stripped 5 bases from V and 6 bases from J, with 10 bases between. The CDR3 totals 12 residues. Germline CDR1 reads LGHDT; CDR2 reads YNNKEL (reference sequence). The CDR3 DNA reads TGTGCCAGCAGCTTCGACAGTTCTGAAGCTTTCTTT. Translating gives CASSFDSSEAFF.

This chain's CDR3 is CASSQSGDYNEQFF. The CDR3 DNA sequence: TGTGCCAGCAGCCAAAGCGGGGATTACAATGAGCAGTTCTTC. This chain links TRBV3-1 (or the pseudogene TRBV3-2) with TRBJ2-1; 7 bases line up with TRBD2. The CDR3 runs to 14 residues. Germline V CDR1 and CDR2: LGHDT, YNNKEL (reference sequence). J lost 4 bases, V lost 2 bases, and 2 bases had no gene match.

The rearrangement joins TRBV6-2 or TRBV6-3 to TRBJ2-2; 8 bases align to TRBD2. V was clipped by 2 bases and J by 2 bases; unmatched bases: 1. The CDR3 is 15 amino acids. Germline CDR1 and CDR2: MNHEY and SVGEGT. The chain's CDR3 is CASSYSGGNTGELFF. CDR3 sequence (DNA): TGTGCCAGCAGTTACAGCGGGGGAAACACCGGGGAGCTGTTTTTT.

Here the CDR3 reads CASSALRVRSTGELFF. The CDR3, as DNA: TGCGCCAGCAGCGCCCTACGAGTGCGGAGCACCGGGGAGCTGTTTTTT. This chain uses TRBV5-1 with TRBJ2-2; D not certain. The CDR3 runs 16 residues. The V gene's germline CDR1 is SGHRS and CDR2 YFSETQ. The V end lost 4 bases, the J end lost 4 bases, and 17 bases lay between the germline ends.

This chain joins TRBV2 and TRBJ1-1; 9 positions match TRBD1. The CDR3 is 14 amino acids. V shed 7 bases, J shed 1 base, and the junction held 4 bases outside the gene matches. The germline gives CDR1 SNHLY, CDR2 FYNNEI. The CDR3 loop reads CASTTGGSNTEAFF. CDR3 nucleotide sequence: TGTGCCAGCACGACAGGGGGATCGAACACTGAAGCTTTCTTT.

V usage is TRBV19 and J usage is TRBJ2-1; D may be TRBD1 (6 bases). Trimming took 4 bases from V and 4 from J, leaving 11 bases between them. Germline assignment: CDR1 LNHDA and CDR2 SQIVND (reference sequence). This CDR3 spans 14 amino acids. The CDR3 is CASSTGTLYNEQFF. The CDR3 coding sequence is TGTGCCAGTAGTACCGGGACACTATACAATGAGCAGTTCTTC. Supplemented by reference TRBV19 and TRBJ2-1, the full variable domain reads DGGITQSPKYLFRKEGQNVTLSCEQNLNHDAMYWYRQDPGQGLRLIYYSQIVNDFQKGDIAEGYSVSREKKESFPLTVTSAQKNPTAFYLCASSTGTLYNEQFFGPGTRLTVL.

This clone showed up just once. CDR3 DNA: TGCGCCAGCAGCCTACAGAACACTGAAGCTTTCTTT. Amino acids: CASSLQNTEAFF. The V and J genes are TRBV5-1 and TRBJ1-1; the D is unclear. This CDR3 spans 12 amino acids. Per the germline V gene, CDR1 is SGHRS and CDR2 is YFSETQ. V was clipped by 4 bases and J by 1 base, with 5 bases between them.

The chain couples TRBV19 to TRBJ2-2; D may be TRBD2 (7 bases). Germline V gives CDR1 LNHDA, CDR2 SQIVND (reference sequence). The length of the CDR3 is 13 residues. V was clipped by 8 bases and J by 5 bases, with 12 bases between them. The CDR3 DNA is TGTGCCAGTGGGGGGGCTAGAACCGGGGAGCTGTTTTTT. Translating gives CASGGARTGELFF.

This clone was seen a single time. The V and J genes are TRBV10-1 and TRBJ1-1; D is unresolved. V lost 6 bases, J lost 1 base, and 9 bases lay in between. Germline V gene data show CDR1 as WNHNN and CDR2 as SYGVQD (reference sequence). This CDR3 region has 13 residues. CDR3 region: CASRARPNTEAFF. CDR3 nucleotides: TGCGCCAGCAGAGCCCGGCCGAACACTGAAGCTTTCTTT.